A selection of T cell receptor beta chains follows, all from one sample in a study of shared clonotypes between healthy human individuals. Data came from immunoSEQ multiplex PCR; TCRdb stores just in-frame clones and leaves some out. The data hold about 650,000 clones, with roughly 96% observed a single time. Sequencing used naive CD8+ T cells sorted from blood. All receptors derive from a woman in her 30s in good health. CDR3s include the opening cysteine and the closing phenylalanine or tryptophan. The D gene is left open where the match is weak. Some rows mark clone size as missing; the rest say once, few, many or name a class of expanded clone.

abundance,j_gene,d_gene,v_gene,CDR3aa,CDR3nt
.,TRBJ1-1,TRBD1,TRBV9,CASSVGGTGRSEAFF,TGTGCCAGCAGCGTAGGGGGGACAGGACGATCTGAAGCTTTCTTT
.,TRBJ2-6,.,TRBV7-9,CASSLTSGGANVLTF,TGTGCCAGCAGCTTAACATCAGGTGGGGCCAACGTCCTGACTTTC
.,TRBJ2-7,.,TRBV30,CAWSGRPWGSYEQYF,TGTGCCTGGAGTGGCCGGCCTTGGGGCTCCTACGAGCAGTACTTC
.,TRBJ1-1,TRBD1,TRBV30,CAWGQGGPEAFF,TGTGCCTGGGGACAGGGAGGGCCTGAAGCTTTCTTT
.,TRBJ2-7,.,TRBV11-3,CASSLGYSYEQYF,TGTGCCAGCAGCTTAGGTTACAGCTACGAGCAGTACTTC
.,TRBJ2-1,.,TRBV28,CASTGDSGEQFF,TGTGCCAGCACAGGGGACTCTGGTGAGCAGTTCTTC
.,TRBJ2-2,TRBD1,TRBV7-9,CASSTRQGLDTGELFF,TGTGCCAGCAGCACGCGACAGGGGTTAGACACCGGGGAGCTGTTTTTT
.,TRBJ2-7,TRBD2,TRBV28,CASSLAGRGEAAEQYF,TGTGCCAGCAGTTTAGCCGGGAGGGGTGAGGCCGCCGAGCAGTACTTC
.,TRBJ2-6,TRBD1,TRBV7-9,CASGDSLSGANVLTF,TGTGCCAGCGGGGACAGCCTCTCTGGGGCCAACGTCCTGACTTTC
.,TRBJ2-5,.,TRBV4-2,CASSQPADQETQYF,TGTGCCAGCAGCCAGCCCGCGGACCAAGAGACCCAGTACTTC
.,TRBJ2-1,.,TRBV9,CASSVDRGPLNEQFF,TGTGCCAGCAGCGTAGATCGGGGCCCCCTCAATGAGCAGTTCTTC
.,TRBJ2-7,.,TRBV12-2,CASRSPPAQFYEQYF,TGTGCAAGTCGCTCCCCACCAGCACAGTTCTACGAGCAGTACTTC
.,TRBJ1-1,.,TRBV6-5,CASSYGRATEAFF,TGTGCCAGCAGTTACGGCAGGGCTACTGAAGCTTTCTTT
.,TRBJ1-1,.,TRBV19,CASRLNTEAFF,TGTGCCAGTAGATTGAACACTGAAGCTTTCTTT
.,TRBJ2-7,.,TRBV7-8,CASSLYGDEQYF,TGTGCCAGCAGCTTATATGGGGATGAGCAGTACTTC
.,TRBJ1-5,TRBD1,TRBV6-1,CASSEVFGRGVGQPQHF,TGTGCCAGCAGTGAAGTATTCGGCAGGGGGGTAGGACAGCCCCAGCATTTT
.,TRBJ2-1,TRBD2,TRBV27,CASGLAGGPEEQFF,TGTGCCAGCGGGCTAGCGGGAGGGCCCGAGGAGCAGTTCTTC
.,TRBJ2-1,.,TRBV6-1,CASRYRHSYNEQFF,TGTGCCAGCAGGTACAGGCACTCCTACAATGAGCAGTTCTTC
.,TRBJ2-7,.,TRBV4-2,CASSQEDPRGTTYEQYF,TGTGCCAGCAGCCAAGAAGACCCCAGGGGAACCACCTACGAGCAGTACTTC
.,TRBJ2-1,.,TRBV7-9,CASSLGQGTYNEQFF,TGTGCCAGCAGCTTAGGTCAGGGGACATACAATGAGCAGTTCTTC
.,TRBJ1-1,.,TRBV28,CASSFRGLGNTEAFF,TGTGCCAGCAGTTTTCGGGGGCTCGGGAACACTGAAGCTTTCTTT
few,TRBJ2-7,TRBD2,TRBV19,CASTEERLAPFYEQYF,TGTGCCAGTACCGAGGAGAGACTAGCGCCCTTCTACGAGCAGTACTTC
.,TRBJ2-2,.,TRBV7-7,CASSTGTGELFF,TGTGCCAGCAGCACCGGGACCGGGGAGCTGTTTTTT
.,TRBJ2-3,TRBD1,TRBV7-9,CASSPGQGADTQYF,TGTGCCAGCAGCCCCGGACAGGGAGCAGATACGCAGTATTTT